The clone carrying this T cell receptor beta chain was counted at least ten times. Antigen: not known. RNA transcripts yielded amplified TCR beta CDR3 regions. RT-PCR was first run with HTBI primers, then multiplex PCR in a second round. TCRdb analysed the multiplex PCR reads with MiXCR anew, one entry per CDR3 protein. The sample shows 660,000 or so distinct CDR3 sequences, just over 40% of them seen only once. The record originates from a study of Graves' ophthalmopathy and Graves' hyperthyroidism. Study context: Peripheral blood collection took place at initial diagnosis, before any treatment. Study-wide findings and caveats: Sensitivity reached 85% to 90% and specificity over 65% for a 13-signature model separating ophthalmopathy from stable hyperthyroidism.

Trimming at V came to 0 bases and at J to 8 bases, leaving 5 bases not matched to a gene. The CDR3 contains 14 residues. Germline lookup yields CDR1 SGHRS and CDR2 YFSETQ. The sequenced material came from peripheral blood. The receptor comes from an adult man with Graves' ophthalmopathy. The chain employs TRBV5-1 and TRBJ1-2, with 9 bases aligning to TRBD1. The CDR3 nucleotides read TGCGCCAGCAGCTTGGCCTGGGACAGGGACGGCTACACCTTC. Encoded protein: CASSLAWDRDGYTF.